This T cell receptor (beta chain) came from a study of T-cell reconstitution after alpha-beta-depleted transplantation in children. This CDR3 has 15 residues. Germline loops: CDR1 MNHEY, CDR2 SVGEGT. V dropped 2 bases and J dropped 5; count of bases not matched to a gene: 2. Unique molecular identifiers were incorporated into the prepared TCRbeta library. TCRdb re-called the PCR reads with MiXCR, one entry per CDR3 protein. The sample records 700,000 or so distinct CDR3 sequences, around 13% being singletons. Notes on the study in general: T-cell numbers and diversity, one year after transplant, stemmed largely from T cells that were newly produced. By about two months after transplant, alpha-beta T cells reportedly arose from several hundred graft clones that had expanded. Surviving thymic progenitors and recipient T cells were the source of high TCRbeta diversity at day 60 in some patients.

Note on this clonotype: The antigen is undetermined.

The receptor's source is a girl aged 2 to 9 with congenital amegakaryocytic thrombocytopenia, due to receive a stem cell transplant. The sample here was PBMCs, taken before TCRalphabeta/CD19-depleted stem cell transplant. The chain couples TRBV6-2 or TRBV6-3 to TRBJ2-2; TRBD1 agrees at 10 bases. The CDR3 here is CASSYGTGETGELFF. The CDR3 DNA reads as TGTGCCAGCAGTTACGGGACAGGGGAGACCGGGGAGCTGTTTTTT.